The 7 T cell receptor beta chains reported below all come from one sample, sequenced in a study of blood T cell repertoires in COVID-19. The method was immunoSEQ multiplex PCR; TCRdb's version includes in-frame clones alone and lacks a portion of them. Of 250,000 to 300,000 clones detected, about 91% appear once; the ten largest clones hold approximately 1.2%. The sequenced material came from PBMCs or T cells enriched from blood (not recorded which). The receptors originated from a human donor in a cohort exposed to, infected with or recovered from COVID-19 (not recorded which). The donor label of this sample is uncertain.

This clone appeared a single time. The V and J genes are TRBV10-3 and TRBJ1-1; D is undetermined. Germline values: CDR1 ENHRY, CDR2 SYGVKD. Deletions cut 3 bases from V and 1 base from J, with 9 bases between. This CDR3 region has 14 residues. CDR3 nucleotide sequence: TGTGCCATCAGTGATCCCCCCCAGAACACTGAAGCTTTCTTT. Translated, it gives CAISDPPQNTEAFF.

The chain carries TRBV7-2 and TRBJ1-4; D call uncertain. Germline assignment: CDR1 SGHTA and CDR2 FQGNSA. The ends were cut back, 5 bases at V and 8 bases at J, with 18 bases in the middle. The CDR3 is 15 amino acids. The CDR3, as DNA: TGTGCCAGCAGCCCGATGGAAAGGGAGGAAGAAAAACTGTTTTTT. Amino acid sequence: CASSPMEREEEKLFF.

A few counts support this clone. The rearrangement uses TRBV19 and TRBJ1-5, with D hard to call. CDR3 size: 15 residues. The V and J ends lost 3 bases and 0 bases respectively, with 9 bases between them. Per the germline V gene, CDR1 is LNHDA and CDR2 is SQIVND (reference sequence). CDR3 region: CASSIYTDSNQPQHF. CDR3 nucleotides: TGTGCCAGTAGTATCTATACAGATAGCAATCAGCCCCAGCATTTT.

CDR3 protein: CASRRDPSMNTEAFF. CDR3 in DNA: TGTGCCAGCAGGCGGGACCCGTCTATGAACACTGAAGCTTTCTTT. V usage is TRBV6-5 and J usage is TRBJ1-1; possibly TRBD1 for D (5 bases). Germline V gives CDR1 MNHEY, CDR2 SVGAGI. The CDR3 length is 15 residues. Trimming pared 6 bases from V and 0 bases from J, leaving 14 bases between.

The chain uses TRBV23-1 and TRBJ2-3; D might be TRBD2 (6 bases). TRBV23-1 is annotated as an ORF whose role is uncertain. Trimming removed 0 bases from V and 4 bases from J, with 20 bases in between. The CDR3 is 18 amino acids. The CDR3 sequence: CASSQSVRGRTSSDTQYF. In DNA form, the CDR3 reads TGCGCCAGCAGTCAATCAGTAAGAGGGAGGACTTCCTCAGATACGCAGTATTTT.

V usage is TRBV11-3 and J usage is TRBJ2-3; 12 positions agree with TRBD2. V was pared by 5 bases and J by 3 bases, with 9 bases of the junction left unmatched. The CDR3 runs to 17 residues. Germline assignment: CDR1 SGHNT and CDR2 YENEEA. CDR3 in DNA: TGTGCCAGCAGCCGGCCCCGTCTAGCGGGGGGGACAGATACGCAGTATTTT. Translation gives CASSRPRLAGGTDTQYF.

The J gene is TRBJ2-7, the V gene TRBV5-1, with 16 nucleotides matching TRBD2. This CDR3 comprises 18 residues. V shed 4 bases and J 3 bases; nucleotides not matched to a gene: 10. CDR1 and CDR2 from the germline V gene are SGHRS and YFSETQ. The CDR3, as DNA: TGCGCCAGCAGCCGAGGGACTAGCGGGGGGGCCCGGTACTACGAGCAGTACTTC. The encoded protein is CASSRGTSGGARYYEQYF.